Below, 6 T cell receptor beta chains from the same sample are listed, as sequenced in a study of T-cell reconstitution after alpha-beta-depleted transplantation in children. Library preparation (for TCRbeta) was performed with unique molecular identifiers. Each CDR3 protein is one row after TCRdb ran MiXCR on the PCR reads. The table has approximately 210,000 distinct CDR3 sequences, approximately 15% seen once. Sequencing was performed on PBMCs, mostly from graft donor cells, taken 360 days after TCRalphabeta/CD19-depleted stem cell transplant. The source of these receptors is a male patient aged 2-15 years who had a stem cell transplant for acute lymphoblastic leukemia, so the T cells may come from the graft donor.

This clonotype was found a few times. This sequence joins TRBV16 and TRBJ2-7, with 7 bases lining up with TRBD1. From germline, CDR1 is KGHSY and CDR2 FQNENV. Trimming removed 0 bases from V and 2 bases from J; junction bases left unmatched: 4. This CDR3 comprises 15 residues. The CDR3 spells CASSQSRQGAYEQYF. Here the CDR3 DNA reads TGTGCCAGCAGCCAATCCCGACAGGGCGCCTACGAGCAGTACTTC.

This clonotype was seen a handful of times. This chain's CDR3 is CASSLIGQDGRYEQYF. The CDR3 DNA reads as TGTGCCAGCAGCTTAATCGGGCAGGACGGACGCTACGAGCAGTACTTC. The genes are TRBV7-9 and TRBJ2-7; D gene unclear. The germline V gene encodes CDR1 SEHNR and CDR2 FQNEAQ (reference sequence). The ends were cut back, 2 bases at V and 3 bases at J, with 17 bases in the middle. CDR3 size: 16 residues.

This clonotype was found a few times. This rearrangement joins TRBV4-2 to TRBJ1-5; tentatively, D is TRBD1 (5 bases). Germline lookup yields CDR1 LGHNA and CDR2 YNFKEQ. CDR3 length equals 15 residues. V was cut by 1 base and J by 4 bases, with 11 bases left in between. The CDR3 spells CASSQAGSPNQPQHF. DNA for the CDR3: TGTGCCAGCAGCCAAGCAGGGAGTCCAAATCAGCCCCAGCATTTT.

This clonotype was recorded a few times. The V and J genes are TRBV12-3 or TRBV12-4 and TRBJ2-1; possible D gene TRBD2, 5 bases. This CDR3 comprises 14 residues. Trimming shortened V by 3 bases and J by 5 bases, and 11 bases separated the two germline ends. CDR3 DNA: TGTGCCAGCAGTTTGCTTAGCGTTAACAATGAGCAGTTCTTC. As protein: CASSLLSVNNEQFF.

J is TRBJ2-1 and V is TRBV20-1, with D perhaps given as TRBD1 or TRBD2 (6 bases each). Per the germline V gene, CDR1 is DFQATT and CDR2 is SNEGSKA (reference sequence). This CDR3 spans 14 amino acids. V lost 5 bases, J lost 3 bases, and 14 bases lay in between. CDR3 nucleotide sequence: TGCAGTGCTCAGAGGGGGGCAGTCTACAATGAGCAGTTCTTC. Translating gives CSAQRGAVYNEQFF.

This clonotype came up many times. This chain joins TRBV4-2 and TRBJ1-1, with 9 bases fitting TRBD1. The CDR3 extends over 11 amino acids. J gave up 11 bases and V 11 bases, and 9 bases lay outside the gene matches. Germline CDR1 LGHNA, CDR2 YNFKEQ. The CDR3 DNA sequence: TGTGCCGCTACAGGGGGCGGAACGGCTTTCTTT. It translates to CAATGGGTAFF.